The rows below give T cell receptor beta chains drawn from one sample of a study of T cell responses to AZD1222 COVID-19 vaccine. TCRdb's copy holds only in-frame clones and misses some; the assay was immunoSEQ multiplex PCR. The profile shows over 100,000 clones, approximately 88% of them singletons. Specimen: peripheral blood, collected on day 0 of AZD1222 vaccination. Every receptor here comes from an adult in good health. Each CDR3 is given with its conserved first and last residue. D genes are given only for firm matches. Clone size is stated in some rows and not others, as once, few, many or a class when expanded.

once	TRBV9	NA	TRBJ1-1	TGTGCCAGCAGCGCCCAAGACTGGAGCACTGAAGCTTTCTTT	CASSAQDWSTEAFF
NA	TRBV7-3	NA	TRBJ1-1	TGTGCCAGCAGCCGTAAACGACGCGGGAGCACTGAAGCTTTCTTT	CASSRKRRGSTEAFF
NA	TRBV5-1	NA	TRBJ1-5	TGCGCCAGCAGCTTGGATCGGAATCAGCCCCAGCATTTT	CASSLDRNQPQHF
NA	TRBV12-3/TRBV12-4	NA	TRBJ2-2	TGTGCCAGCAGTCGGACTGCGGGTGGGGAGCTGTTTTTT	CASSRTAGGELFF
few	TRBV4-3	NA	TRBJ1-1	TGCGCCAGCAGCCAAGACTACCCGGCCAGCCTCTTGAACACTGAAGCTTTCTTT	CASSQDYPASLLNTEAFF
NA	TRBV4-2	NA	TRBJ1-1	TGTGCCAGCAGCCCCAGGGGCCCGAACACTGAAGCTTTCTTT	CASSPRGPNTEAFF
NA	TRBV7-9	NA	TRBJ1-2	TGTGCCAGCAGCTTAGAGGCTAACTATGGCTACACCTTC	CASSLEANYGYTF
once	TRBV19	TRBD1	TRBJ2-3	TGTGCCACCTCATCGGGGACAGGCTTCGGGGATACGCAGTATTTT	CATSSGTGFGDTQYF
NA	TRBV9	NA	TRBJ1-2	TGTGCCAGCAGCGGTCAAACAGGGTTAGGGGGCTACACCTTC	CASSGQTGLGGYTF
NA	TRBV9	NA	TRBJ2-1	TGTGCCAGCAGCCCTCACGTGAGCTCCTACAATGAGCAGTTCTTC	CASSPHVSSYNEQFF
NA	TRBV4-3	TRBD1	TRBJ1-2	TGCGCCAGCAGCCTCCTTCCAGGGGGCTCCCCCTATGGCTACACCTTC	CASSLLPGGSPYGYTF
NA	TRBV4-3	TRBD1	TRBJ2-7	TGCGCCAGCAGACCCGATGGACAGGTTGGCTCCTACGAGCAGTACTTC	CASRPDGQVGSYEQYF
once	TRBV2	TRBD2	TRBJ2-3	TGTGCCAGCAGCCTACTAGCGGGGGGTACAGATACGCAGTATTTT	CASSLLAGGTDTQYF
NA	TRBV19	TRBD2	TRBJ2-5	TGTGCCAGCACCCGGGGGGGCAGAGGACAAGAGACCCAGTACTTC	CASTRGGRGQETQYF
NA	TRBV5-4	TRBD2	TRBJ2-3	TGTGCCAGCAGTCTAGCGGGGGGGCAAGATACGCAGTATTTT	CASSLAGGQDTQYF
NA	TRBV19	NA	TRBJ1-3	TGTGCCAGTAGTATAAGGACAGCTTCTGGAAACACCATATATTTT	CASSIRTASGNTIYF
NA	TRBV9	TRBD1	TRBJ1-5	TGTGCCAGCAGCGTAACAGGGGAGGAGAATCAGCCCCAGCATTTT	CASSVTGEENQPQHF
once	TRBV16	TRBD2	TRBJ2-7	TGTGCCAGCAGCCCTATAACTAGCGGGGTTTCCCACGAGCAGTACTTC	CASSPITSGVSHEQYF
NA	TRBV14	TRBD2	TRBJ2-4	TGTGCCAGCAGCCAAGGACTAGCGGGGGGAGGCATTCAGTACTTC	CASSQGLAGGGIQYF
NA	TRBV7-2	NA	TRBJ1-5	TGTGCCAGCAGCCTAAGGCAACTGCAGCCCCAGCATTTT	CASSLRQLQPQHF
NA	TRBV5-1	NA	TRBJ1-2	TGCGCCAGCAGCTTGGCCGGGAGGCGGGGGGACGGCTACACCTTC	CASSLAGRRGDGYTF
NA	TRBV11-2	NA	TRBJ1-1	TGTGCCAGCAGCTTGCGAAGGGGGTTTGAAAACACTGAAGCTTTCTTT	CASSLRRGFENTEAFF
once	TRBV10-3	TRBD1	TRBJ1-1	TGTGCCATCAGTGCCCATACCGGGACAGGGATCACTGAAGCTTTCTTT	CAISAHTGTGITEAFF
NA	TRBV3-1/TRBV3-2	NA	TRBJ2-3	TGTGCCAGCAGCCAAGATCTGGGGCGTACAGATACGCAGTATTTT	CASSQDLGRTDTQYF
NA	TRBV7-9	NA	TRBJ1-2	TGTGCCAGCAGCTTAAGACCGTTCTATGGCTACACCTTC	CASSLRPFYGYTF
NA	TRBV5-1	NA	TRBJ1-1	TGCGCCAGCAGGACACAGAATTCGAACACTGAAGCTTTCTTT	CASRTQNSNTEAFF
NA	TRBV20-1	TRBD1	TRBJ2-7	TGCAGTGCTAGTAGGGACAGGGATTACGAGCAGTACTTC	CSASRDRDYEQYF
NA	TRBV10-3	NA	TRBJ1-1	TGTGCCATCAGCTCACAAGGGACGGCCACTGAAGCTTTCTTT	CAISSQGTATEAFF
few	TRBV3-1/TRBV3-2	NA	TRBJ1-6	TGTGCCAGCGCCAACAGACCCGAACGAAACCTCCACTTT	CASANRPERNLHF
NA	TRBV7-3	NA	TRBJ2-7	TGTGCCAGCAGCTCCCACCGGCGGGACGCCTTAGTAGTTGAGCAGTACTTC	CASSSHRRDALVVEQYF
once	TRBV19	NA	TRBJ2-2	TGTGCCAGTAGTAATTGGGGGGCGAACACCGGGGAGCTGTTTTTT	CASSNWGANTGELFF
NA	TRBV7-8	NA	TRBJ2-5	TGTGCCAGCAGCTTGCCGGGAGAAAAGGGGGAGACCCAGTACTTC	CASSLPGEKGETQYF
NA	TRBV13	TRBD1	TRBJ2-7	TGTGCCAGCAGCAAGTCAAAGGACAGGGAGCAGTACTTC	CASSKSKDREQYF
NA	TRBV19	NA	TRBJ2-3	TGTGCCAGTAGTAAGGGAACGGGGGCGAACACAGATACGCAGTATTTT	CASSKGTGANTDTQYF
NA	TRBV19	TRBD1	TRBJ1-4	TGTGCCAGTAGTAGGGACCAGGGGGCCCTACGGGAGAAACTGTTTTTT	CASSRDQGALREKLFF
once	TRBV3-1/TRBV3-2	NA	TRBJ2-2	TGTGCCAGCAGCCAACGGCTGAGCACCGGGGAGCTGTTTTTT	CASSQRLSTGELFF
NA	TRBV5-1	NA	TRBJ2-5	TGCGCCAGCAGCACCGCCACAGGGTGGGTCGAGACCCAGTACTTC	CASSTATGWVETQYF
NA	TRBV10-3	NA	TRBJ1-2	TGTGCCATCCAACACCCAGCTAACTATGGCTACACCTTC	CAIQHPANYGYTF
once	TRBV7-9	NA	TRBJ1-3	TGTGCCAGCAGCTACGATTCATCGGGAGCTGGAAACACCATATATTTT	CASSYDSSGAGNTIYF